The clone carrying this T cell receptor beta chain was seen a few times. No antigen is known for it. From germline, CDR1 is SEHNR and CDR2 FQNEAQ (reference sequence). The CDR3 length is 12 residues. V gave up 5 bases and J gave up 3 bases, with 5 bases separating them. The naive CD8 population came from CD45RO-negative cells selected for CCR7, without terminally differentiated effector memory CD45RA+ cells. The protocol was immunoSEQ multiplex PCR, while the TCRdb copy is restricted to in-frame clones and leaves out a portion. The sample includes roughly 590,000 clones, 95% to 96% of them seen just once. This sample stems from a study of shared clonotypes between healthy human individuals. Study at large: Each donor contributed plates that comprised three CD4 naive, three CD4 memory, two CD8 naive and one CD8 memory. Whole-study results and caveats: Lower generation probabilities were found for non-shared clonotypes than for those shared by all four donors. Memory subsets had estimated richness that was generally smaller than that of naive subsets.

The sequenced sample was naive CD8+ T cells sorted from blood. The chain has TRBV7-9 and TRBJ1-5; D unresolved. The source of this sequence is a woman in her twenties or thirties in good health. The CDR3 spells CASSGYNQPQHF. The CDR3 DNA reads as TGTGCCAGCAGCGGGTACAATCAGCCCCAGCATTTT.